Given below is one TCR beta chain in context. Its antigen is unknown. Amplified TCR beta CDR3 regions came from RNA transcripts. RT-PCR in the first round (using the HTBI primer set) targeted the TCR CDR3. TCRdb recomputed calls from the multiplex PCR reads with MiXCR, one row per CDR3 protein. The table shows fewer than 550,000 distinct CDR3 sequences, with approximately 14% occurring only once. Clinical symptoms, serum thyroxine and TRAb, thyroid ultrasound and orbital computed tomography were used for the diagnoses. Germline V gene lookup returns CDR1 SGDLS and CDR2 YYNGEE. CDR3 size: 14 residues. V gave up 0 bases and J gave up 4 bases, with 10 bases separating them. The entry originates in a study of T cells in Graves' hyperthyroidism and ophthalmopathy. About the research overall: The initial diagnosis was the point when peripheral blood was collected, ahead of any treatment. Regarding the study as a whole: Model predictions of ophthalmopathy came a median around 6.5 months before onset.

The receptor's source is a woman younger than 30 with Graves' hyperthyroidism. Sequencing was performed on blood. V usage is TRBV9 and J usage is TRBJ1-2; a weak D match, TRBD1 (5 bases). The CDR3 is CASSVDPGPYGYTF. The CDR3 bases are TGTGCCAGCAGCGTAGACCCAGGGCCCTATGGCTACACCTTC.